This TCR beta chain was recorded in a study of blood T cell repertoires in COVID-19. Turning to the study itself: Acute and convalescent COVID-19 specimens originated in the United States, Italy and Spain. T cells, B-cell-depleted T cells, or PBMCs supplied cDNA or gDNA.

In germline, CDR1 is SNHLY, CDR2 FYNNEI. CDR3 length: 16 amino acids. Trimming took 4 bases from V and 0 from J, leaving 13 bases between them. Authors' methods: The authors estimated nucleated cell counts from reference gene primer amplification. The method was immunoSEQ multiplex PCR; TCRdb's version includes in-frame clones alone and lacks a portion of them. The V and J calls and the clone size are those of that table, but D and trimming were determined from the DNA. The repertoire holds 200,000 or so clones, with around 90% as singletons. This chain links TRBV2 with TRBJ1-3; D is uncertain. The source is a man in his 60s who had recovered from COVID-19. Sequencing used peripheral blood. This CDR3 is CASSVEQLSSGNTIYF. CDR3 in DNA: TGTGCCAGCAGTGTGGAACAGTTGAGCTCTGGAAACACCATATATTTT. Complete variable domain (other parts from reference TRBV2 and TRBJ1-3): EPEVTQTPSHQVTQMGQEVILRCVPISNHLYFYWYRQILGQKVEFLVSFYNNEISEKSEIFDDQFSVERPDGSNFTLKIRSTKLEDSAMYFCASSVEQLSSGNTIYFGEGSWLTVV.